This TCR beta chain derives from a study of blood T cells in healthy people across ages (dated by TCRdb to between 2015 and 2016). A note on the overall study: In model experiments, template switching captured roughly one uniquely barcoded TCR beta cDNA molecule for every two T cells. Age-related changes in TCR beta repertoire diversity were measured in the study by deep sequencing normalized with unique cDNA molecular identifiers. The donors were divided into four age groups: young (average around 15 years), middle-aged (about 40), aged (about 61) and long-lived (about 79). To avoid experimental bias, donors of different ages were spread randomly across the sequencing lanes. Using the same blood draw, the study looked at two additional independent replicas of 1 million unique cDNA reads for two donors, one aged 18 to 30 and the other aged 80 or older.

As to this clonotype: Its antigen is currently not known. The sample holds no much larger clone one base away, and base qualities are not on file.

Overall study results and their limits: Total diversity estimates from one million sequenced T cells were considered lower bounds and underestimates. Compared with the aged group, the long-lived group had more naive CD4+ T cells, fewer expanded clones and increased TCR diversity, suggesting age selection. A strong correlation was found between observed TCR beta diversity and the percentage of naive T cells measured by flow cytometry. Bulk unsorted PBMC profiling prevented conclusive comparison of naive and antigen-experienced compartments. Because the CMV infection status of the donors was unknown, age-related changes in expanded clonotypes may potentially have been confounded. Observed TCR beta diversity per million T cells fell roughly linearly with age, and a significant reduction was already apparent by age approximately 40.

Systemically healthy Caucasian individuals from Russia, 39 in total and aged about 6 to 90 years, were included as donors. Roughly 9.5 milliliters of peripheral blood were drawn from each donor into EDTA-treated Vacutainer tubes. Ficoll-Paque density-gradient centrifugation was used to isolate PBMCs, with at least 7 million per sample. Total RNA, at least 6 micrograms per sample, was extracted from PBMCs with Trizol reagent. For every donor, an aliquot of PBMCs went through flow cytometry to measure the percentages of naive CD45RAhigh/CD27high T cells. Library generation was performed with 5' RACE. Instrument used: Illumina HiSeq 2500. A second PCR of roughly 7 to 12 cycles was run with a J-beta primer mix and a sample-barcoded 5' primer. A unique molecular identifier was introduced onto each TCR beta cDNA molecule by a template-switch 5' adaptor carrying 12 random nucleotides. At least 2.5 million CDR3-containing paired-end reads were obtained from each sample. First-strand cDNA was synthesized from all RNA with the Mint cDNA synthesis kit, primed by a TRBC-specific oligonucleotide. All cDNA was treated with uracil-DNA glycosylase and then went through a first 18-cycle PCR with the universal primers M1SS and BC2_uni_R. Regarding the original processing steps: Normalization of each sample was performed by random selection of 1 million high-quality reads, each carrying a distinct molecular identifier. Instead of being binned into consensus sequences, reads with shared molecular identifiers were discarded. MiTCR, run with a Q25 quality threshold and the strictest error-elimination algorithm, handled CDR3 identification, clonotype clustering and error correction. A nonparametric unseen species model using Euler transformation provided a lower-bound estimate of total TCR beta diversity. Starting from the raw public reads, TCRdb applied fastp trimming at Q25, assembled clones with MiXCR and retained in-frame beta chains. Every CDR3 protein is listed once, alongside the most common genes and DNA of its rows. Here the V and J calls rest on TCRdb's processing, not on the authors' analysis. The sample contains about 1.5 million distinct CDR3 sequences, about 45% of them found a single time. Over 3.5% of the sample belongs to the ten largest clones.

CDR1 SGHTA and CDR2 FQGNSA are derived from the germline V gene. The CDR3 goes from the cysteine to the phenylalanine over 14 residues. The entry retains the CDR3 DNA only, 42 bases that are in frame from base 1. At the junction V is shortened by 5 bases and J by 8 bases, with 15 bases in between. Input material: blood. The clonotype comes from a woman between 18 and 29 years old in good health. The receptor chain draws on TRBV7-2 and TRBJ1-4; possibly the D gene is TRBD1, per 6 matching bases. The nucleotide sequence reads as follows: TGTGCCAGCAGCCCCGGGGGGCGCAGGGAAAAACTGTTTTTT. Its coded protein is CASSPGGRREKLFF.